The 17 T cell receptor beta chains below come from one sample, sequenced in a study of blood T cell repertoires in COVID-19. Generated by immunoSEQ multiplex PCR, the TCRdb table keeps only in-frame clones and is missing some. The sample shows 140,000 to 150,000 clones, over 70% of them seen only once. Sequenced: peripheral blood. These receptors originate from a woman aged 60-70 years with acute or convalescent COVID-19.

The rearrangement links TRBV5-1 to TRBJ2-7; a possible D gene is TRBD1 (5 bases). This CDR3 has 16 amino acids. CDR1 and CDR2 from the germline V gene are SGHRS and YFSETQ. V gave up 0 bases and J gave up 2 bases, with 15 bases separating them. This CDR3 reads CASSLGLAGFTYEQYF. The CDR3 nucleotides read TGCGCCAGCAGCTTGGGATTGGCAGGGTTCACCTACGAGCAGTACTTC. Full variable domain (missing parts from reference TRBV5-1 and TRBJ2-7): KAGVTQTPRYLIKTRGQQVTLSCSPISGHRSVSWYQQTPGQGLQFLFEYFSETQRNKGNFPGRFSGRQFSNSRSEMNVSTLELGDSALYLCASSLGLAGFTYEQYFGPGTRLTVT.

This clone was seen ten or more times. This chain uses TRBV7-9 with TRBJ2-7; 8 nucleotides line up with TRBD2. The CDR3 consists of 15 residues. Trimming at V came to 1 base and at J to 7 bases, leaving 9 bases not matched to a gene. CDR1 and CDR2 from the germline V gene are SEHNR and FQNEAQ (reference sequence). CDR3 nucleotides: TGTGCCAGCAGCTTAGAGGGGACTAGACGTGGTGAGCAGTACTTC. Its protein product is CASSLEGTRRGEQYF.

The chain carries TRBV2 and TRBJ2-1; the match to TRBD2 covers 14 bases. This CDR3 has 13 amino acids. Trimming at V came to 8 bases and at J to 10 bases, leaving 4 bases not matched to a gene. The germline V gene has CDR1 SNHLY and CDR2 FYNNEI. The CDR3, as DNA: TGTGCCAGCGTGGGACTAGCGGGAGTAGAGCAGTTCTTC. As protein: CASVGLAGVEQFF.

V usage is TRBV12-3 or TRBV12-4 and J usage is TRBJ1-2; D is undetermined. The CDR3 extends over 12 amino acids. V lost 4 bases to trimming and J lost 4 bases, with 7 bases between them. This CDR3 is CASSSGFYGYTF. The DNA of the CDR3 is TGTGCCAGCAGTTCAGGCTTCTATGGCTACACCTTC.

CDR3 coding DNA: TGTGCCAGCACCGAACAGGGCGGAGCGGTTATGAACGTCCTGACTTTC. As protein: CASTEQGGAVMNVLTF. The rearrangement joins TRBV28 to TRBJ2-6; D is possibly TRBD1 (6 bases). The V gene lost 7 bases and the J gene lost 10 bases, with 23 bases spanning the gap. The CDR3 runs 16 residues. CDR1 and CDR2 (germline): MDHEN, SYDVKM.

The chain uses TRBV11-2 and TRBJ1-1, with D unresolved. From germline, CDR1 is SGHAT and CDR2 FQNNGV. V shed 1 base and J shed 6 bases, with 9 bases lying between them. The CDR3 has 13 residues. In DNA form, the CDR3 reads TGTGCCAGCAGCTTAGTTAATAGCCCTGAAGCTTTCTTT. Residues: CASSLVNSPEAFF.

The rearrangement joins TRBV27 to TRBJ2-1, with D possibly matching TRBD1 (5 bases). The V and J ends lost 6 bases and 4 bases respectively, with 19 bases between them. The CDR3 has 16 amino acids. Germline values: CDR1 MNHEY, CDR2 SMNVEV (reference sequence). The CDR3 DNA follows: TGTGCCAGCAGCCCATCCCCAGGGTCCCTATACAATGAGCAGTTCTTC. Encoded protein: CASSPSPGSLYNEQFF.

The V gene is TRBV27, the J gene TRBJ2-1; 12 bases align to TRBD2. Germline V CDR1 and CDR2: MNHEY, SMNVEV (reference sequence). J was trimmed by 5 bases and V by 2 bases; bases with no gene match: 1. The CDR3 totals 15 residues. In DNA form, the CDR3 reads TGTGCCAGCAGTTTAAGGACTAGCGGGAACAATGAGCAGTTCTTC. Translated: CASSLRTSGNNEQFF.

The chain has TRBV28 and TRBJ2-7, with unresolved D. The CDR3 is 13 amino acids. With 3 bases removed from V and 3 bases from J, the gap between germline ends came to 9 bases. Germline lookup yields CDR1 MDHEN and CDR2 SYDVKM. CDR3 in DNA: TGTGCCAGCAGTTTCCTCCGGAGCTACGAGCAGTACTTC. Protein sequence: CASSFLRSYEQYF.

The chain carries TRBV30 and TRBJ2-1; 9 nucleotides match TRBD2. J was trimmed by 8 bases and V by 4 bases; bases with no gene match: 3. The CDR3 extends over 12 amino acids. Germline V lookup: CDR1 GTSNPN, CDR2 SVGIG (reference sequence). The CDR3 region has the DNA TGTGCCTGGACAGCGGGAGGCTATGAGCAGTTCTTC. Residues: CAWTAGGYEQFF.

This rearrangement joins TRBV9 to TRBJ1-1; D uncertain. The germline V gene has CDR1 SGDLS and CDR2 YYNGEE. The CDR3 is made up of 14 amino acids. V dropped 3 bases and J dropped 1 base, with 10 bases sitting between them. The CDR3 DNA reads TGTGCCAGCAGCGCACTTTATCAGAACACTGAAGCTTTCTTT. It yields the protein CASSALYQNTEAFF.

The rearrangement uses TRBV18 and TRBJ1-2; weak D call: TRBD1 (5 bases). The CDR3 loop spans 12 amino acids. Germline V gene lookup returns CDR1 KGHSH and CDR2 LQKENI. Trimming left V 8 bases short and J 8 bases short, with 15 bases between. The CDR3 sequence: CASRLDNRGYTF. CDR3 sequence (DNA): TGTGCCAGCCGGCTGGACAATCGCGGCTACACCTTC.

This CDR3 is CASSYSGGELFF. CDR3 nucleotide sequence: TGTGCCAGCAGTTACTCCGGCGGGGAGCTGTTTTTT. This chain uses TRBV6-5 with TRBJ2-2, with D unclear. The CDR3 runs to 12 residues. The ends were cut back, 0 bases at V and 7 bases at J, with 3 bases in the middle. Per germline, CDR1 MNHEY and CDR2 SVGAGI.

V gene TRBV29-1 combines with J gene TRBJ1-1; 12 positions match TRBD1. The CDR3 extends over 16 amino acids. Germline V gene sequence: CDR1 SQVTM, CDR2 ANQGSEA. After removal of 7 bases from V and 3 bases from J, the junction contained 12 bases not matched to a gene. CDR3 sequence reads: CSGKPGQGAPYTEAFF. DNA of the CDR3: TGCAGCGGGAAACCGGGACAGGGGGCTCCTTACACTGAAGCTTTCTTT.

This clone was detected only a few times. V usage is TRBV28 and J usage is TRBJ2-1, with 8 bases fitting TRBD2. J gave up 9 bases and V 6 bases, and 10 bases lay outside the gene matches. Germline lookup yields CDR1 MDHEN and CDR2 SYDVKM. CDR3 size: 14 residues. CDR3 protein: CASRGTSSLSEQFF. The CDR3 nucleotides read TGTGCCAGCAGAGGGACTAGTTCTCTCAGTGAGCAGTTCTTC.

This rearrangement joins TRBV28 to TRBJ1-4, with D perhaps matching TRBD1 (6 bases). This CDR3 comprises 16 residues. Germline lookup yields CDR1 MDHEN and CDR2 SYDVKM. V was clipped by 5 bases and J by 2 bases, with 15 bases between them. CDR3 sequence reads: CASSPNLGATNEKLFF. The CDR3 DNA reads TGTGCCAGCAGTCCAAACTTGGGGGCTACTAATGAAAAACTGTTTTTT.

The rearrangement joins TRBV6-1 to TRBJ2-7; no clear D. V was trimmed by 2 bases and J by 3 bases, leaving 14 bases between them. CDR1 MNHNS and CDR2 SASEGT come from the germline V gene. The CDR3 runs 15 residues. CDR3 sequence reads: CASSEQPGFGYEQYF. The DNA for the CDR3 is TGTGCCAGCAGTGAACAGCCAGGTTTCGGCTACGAGCAGTACTTC.